Here is one T cell receptor beta chain with its context. No cognate antigen has been identified for it. Per-base qualities were not stored, and no clone one base away is much larger. The donors belonged to the validation cohort of over a hundred subjects, which was separate from the roughly 680-subject first cohort. This record belongs to a study of cytomegalovirus exposure and HLA in healthy donors (dated by TCRdb to 2016 to 2017). With regard to the full study: According to a later analysis, one platform produced both the roughly 110 validation repertoires and the 670 or so repertoires of the first cohort. To predict cytomegalovirus infection status, the study combined high-throughput TCR immunosequencing, statistical association of individual TCRs with disease status, and machine learning. The aim of the study was to test whether cataloging public T cell receptors could identify signatures of past pathogen exposure. In addition to the first cohort of 650 to 800 subjects, a separate validation cohort of approximately 130 different subjects was used. Points the paper makes about the study in general: According to the authors, the approach could potentially be generalized to other disease states and immunological phenotypes. A later analysis had no HLA typing for the validation cohort, so co-occurrence there was scored across all 120 or so repertoires. Of the cluster scores, 90% to 95% were above 0 in a later analysis, which found that TCRs clustered in the first cohort also tended to co-occur in the approximately 130 validation repertoires. In vitro tests confirmed that a few of the cytomegalovirus-associated TCR beta chains recognize cytomegalovirus antigens. The classifier was reported to diagnose cytomegalovirus status with high specificity and sensitivity in both the original cohort and the validation cohort. While some public TCRs were present in many individuals, most TCR sequences turned up only very rarely across donors. The study gave a list of about 150 TCR beta chains associated with cytomegalovirus.

In the germline V gene, CDR1 corresponds to MNHEY and CDR2 to SVGAGI. The germline V end is reduced by 8 bases and the J end by 6 bases; junction bases left unmatched: 4. Reading from cysteine to phenylalanine, the CDR3 counts 11 amino acids. Kept here is only the CDR3 DNA, which spans 33 bases and is read in frame from base 1. To prepare the library, the immunoSEQ multiplex PCR assay was applied. Under the source paper's analysis protocol: A statistical classification framework was built for diagnosing cytomegalovirus status from the catalog of TCR beta chain sequences. This is the immuneACCESS table as TCRdb keeps it, with only in-frame sequences that have V and J called. A part of the clones is gone; compared with another copy, unresolved V genes explain less than half, and the rest is unexplained. Clone size and the V and J calls come from that table; the DNA yielded D and trimming. In all, the sample holds 150,000 to 200,000 clones, and around nine tenths of those were seen once. In total, the top ten clones hold approximately 2.4% of the sample.

The receptor comes from a young man in good health and CMV-seropositive. The rearrangement joined TRBV6-5 to TRBJ2-7, and 7 bases in between align with TRBD2. The sample consisted of PBMCs. The bases are TGTGCCAGCGGGAGGGAAAGCGAGCAGTACTTC. This is translated as CASGRESEQYF.